One and the same sample provided the 14 T cell receptor beta chains below, sequenced in a study of PD-L1 blockade in urothelial cancer. Stated time point: pretreatment peripheral blood. Using immunoSEQ multiplex PCR, the repertoire was profiled, and TCRdb retains in-frame clones only, with some absent. In the table there are roughly 52,000 clones, about four fifths of which are singletons. Sequencing used PBMCs, obtained around atezolizumab (anti-PD-L1) treatment. Receptors were obtained from a man in his forties or fifties with urothelial cancer.

This clone appeared a few times. The chain couples TRBV11-3 to TRBJ2-1, with D hard to call. Germline V gives CDR1 SGHNT, CDR2 YENEEA. CDR3 length equals 11 residues. V was trimmed by 3 bases and J by 6 bases, leaving 3 bases between them. The CDR3 here is CASSFGNEQFF. The CDR3 coding sequence is TGTGCCAGCAGCTTCGGCAATGAGCAGTTCTTC.

This clone was picked up one time. The rearrangement links TRBV30 to TRBJ1-5; D might be TRBD1 (5 bases). The CDR3 length is 13 residues. Trimming removed 4 bases at V and 4 bases at J, with 11 bases between. From germline, CDR1 is GTSNPN and CDR2 SVGIG (reference sequence). CDR3 region: CAWNQGGNQPQHF. As DNA, the CDR3 is TGTGCCTGGAATCAGGGTGGGAATCAGCCCCAGCATTTT.

This rearrangement joins TRBV27 to TRBJ2-5; 10 bases agree with TRBD2. The germline CDR1 and CDR2 sequences are MNHEY and SMNVEV (reference sequence). The trim removed 7 bases at V and 7 bases at J, leaving 6 bases unmatched. This CDR3 has 13 residues. CDR3 loop: CASKKAGGGTQYF. CDR3 nucleotide sequence: TGTGCCAGCAAAAAAGCGGGAGGGGGGACCCAGTACTTC.

J is TRBJ1-1 and V is TRBV6-6; TRBD1 is a possible D gene (6 bases). V was shortened by 2 bases and J by 1 base, with 8 bases between the two germline ends. Germline CDR1 is MNHNY and CDR2 is SVGAGI (reference sequence). The CDR3 extends over 14 amino acids. CDR3 sequence: CASSYRGGNTEAFF. Here the CDR3 DNA reads TGTGCCAGCAGTTACAGGGGGGGGAACACTGAAGCTTTCTTT.

The V and J genes are TRBV28 and TRBJ1-1, with TRBD1 matching over 7 bases. V lost 7 bases and J lost 3; bases outside the gene matches: 8. The germline gives CDR1 MDHEN, CDR2 SYDVKM. CDR3 length: 14 amino acids. In nucleotides, the CDR3 is TGTGCCAGCACGCCAGGGGGATTGGACACTGAAGCTTTCTTT. Amino acid sequence: CASTPGGLDTEAFF.

A few counts support this clone. This sequence joins TRBV2 and TRBJ2-7, with TRBD1 as a possible D gene (6 bases). The CDR3 spans 11 residues. Germline V gene lookup returns CDR1 SNHLY and CDR2 FYNNEI. Between the trimmed V and J ends, which lost 7 bases and 4 bases, there was a span of 8 bases. The CDR3: CASTTGYEQYF. The CDR3 region has the DNA TGTGCCAGCACTACAGGGTACGAGCAGTACTTC. Combining the CDR3 with reference TRBV2 and TRBJ2-7 gives the whole variable domain EPEVTQTPSHQVTQMGQEVILRCVPISNHLYFYWYRQILGQKVEFLVSFYNNEISEKSEIFDDQFSVERPDGSNFTLKIRSTKLEDSAMYFCASTTGYEQYFGPGTRLTVT.

The CDR3 here is CASSLSGPTEAFF. As DNA, the CDR3 is TGTGCCAGCAGTTTATCAGGGCCCACTGAAGCTTTCTTT. V is TRBV28 and J is TRBJ1-1; TRBD1 might be the D (5 bases). Germline values: CDR1 MDHEN, CDR2 SYDVKM. The CDR3 contains 13 residues. Trimming took 1 base from V and 4 from J, leaving 7 bases between them.

The chain is built from TRBV7-8 and TRBJ2-2; 8 nucleotides line up with TRBD1. The CDR3 is 16 amino acids. V lost 3 bases to trimming and J lost 2 bases; unmatched junction nucleotides: 5. Germline assignment: CDR1 SGHVS and CDR2 FQNEAQ. Written as DNA, the CDR3 is TGTGCCAGCAGCTTCACAGGGGGGTATAACACCGGGGAGCTGTTTTTT. The encoded protein is CASSFTGGYNTGELFF.

This rearrangement joins TRBV9 to TRBJ2-7; 7 nucleotides match TRBD1. The germline V gene has CDR1 SGDLS and CDR2 YYNGEE. The length of the CDR3 is 15 residues. V lost 2 bases, J lost 6 bases, and 11 bases stayed unmatched. In nucleotides, the CDR3 is TGTGCCAGCAGCGTGAGCGACAGGGAAAGGATCGAGCAGTACTTC. Its protein is CASSVSDRERIEQYF.

The chain joins TRBV19 to TRBJ1-1, with a weak D call TRBD1 (6 bases). Trimming shortened V by 6 bases and J by 4 bases, and 21 bases separated the two germline ends. From germline, CDR1 is LNHDA and CDR2 SQIVND (reference sequence). There are 16 residues in the CDR3. CDR3 residues: CASRKGGESGGTEAFF. The CDR3 DNA is TGTGCCAGTAGAAAAGGGGGTGAGTCGGGTGGCACTGAAGCTTTCTTT.

This CDR3 is CASSAFSGQNNEQFF. In DNA form, the CDR3 reads TGTGCCAGCAGTGCGTTCTCGGGACAAAACAATGAGCAGTTCTTC. The V and J genes are TRBV25-1 and TRBJ2-1; D may be TRBD1 (6 bases). CDR3 length: 15 amino acids. Trimming stripped 4 bases from V and 5 bases from J, with 15 bases between. Germline values: CDR1 MGHDK, CDR2 SYGVNS.

The chain uses TRBV5-5 and TRBJ2-5, with D possibly being TRBD1 (5 bases). Germline CDR1 and CDR2: SGHKS and YYEKEE (reference sequence). The CDR3 has 15 amino acids. V was trimmed by 0 bases and J by 1 base, leaving 10 bases between them. In DNA form, the CDR3 reads TGTGCCAGCAGCTTGGTTGGGCAGGGCCAAGAGACCCAGTACTTC. It specifies CASSLVGQGQETQYF.

This chain links TRBV7-7 with TRBJ2-5, with 13 bases lining up with TRBD2. V shed 5 bases and J 5 bases; nucleotides not matched to a gene: 5. This CDR3 region has 15 residues. Germline V gene data show CDR1 as SSHAT and CDR2 as FNYEAQ (reference sequence). In DNA, the CDR3 is TGTGCCAGCAGCCCGGGACTAGCGGGAAGTGAGACCCAGTACTTC. It specifies CASSPGLAGSETQYF.

The genes are TRBV5-1 and TRBJ2-3; 7 bases fit TRBD2. V dropped 4 bases and J dropped 1; count of bases not matched to a gene: 12. CDR1 SGHRS and CDR2 YFSETQ come from the germline V gene. The CDR3 is made up of 17 amino acids. The DNA of the CDR3 is TGCGCCAGCAGCCCGGTAGTGTGGGCGGGGGGCACAGATACGCAGTATTTT. Translating it yields CASSPVVWAGGTDTQYF. Filled out from reference TRBV5-1 and TRBJ2-3, the complete variable domain reads KAGVTQTPRYLIKTRGQQVTLSCSPISGHRSVSWYQQTPGQGLQFLFEYFSETQRNKGNFPGRFSGRQFSNSRSEMNVSTLELGDSALYLCASSPVVWAGGTDTQYFGPGTRLTVL.